The entry below gives a single T cell receptor (beta chain) sequence along with its context. Through a sample-barcoded 5' primer and a J-beta primer mix, a second PCR was run for about 6 to 11 cycles. Via MiXCR, TCRdb re-called the 5' RACE reads, giving one row per CDR3 protein. This repertoire shows around 1,000,000 distinct CDR3 sequences, 35% to 45% found once; its top ten account for about 12%. This sample was included in a study of blood T cells in healthy people across ages. The CDR3 has 15 residues. V lost 5 bases to trimming and J lost 0 bases, with 10 bases between them. CDR1 is SGHVS and CDR2 is FQNEAQ in the germline V gene.

J is TRBJ1-4 and V is TRBV7-8, with no clear D. Material for sequencing was blood. The receptor comes from a man aged 18-30 years in good health. The CDR3 region has the DNA TGTGCCAGCAGCCCCTGGGCCCCAACTAATGAAAAACTGTTTTTT. Its protein is CASSPWAPTNEKLFF. The full variable domain, its missing parts supplied by reference TRBV7-8 and TRBJ1-4, is GAGVSQSPRYKVAKRGQDVALRCDPISGHVSLFWYQQALGQGPEFLTYFQNEAQLDKSGLPSDRFFAERPEGSVSTLKIQRTQQEDSAVYLCASSPWAPTNEKLFFGSGTQLSVL.